Listed here are 18 T cell receptor beta chains from one sample, sequenced in a study of T cells in Graves' hyperthyroidism and ophthalmopathy. RNA transcripts yielded amplified TCR beta CDR3 regions. HTBI primers were used for first-round RT-PCR of the TCR CDR3. MiXCR, applied by TCRdb to the multiplex PCR reads, yields one record per CDR3 protein. Of fewer than 600,000 distinct CDR3 sequences in the sample, approximately 15% were seen once. Input material: blood. The receptors here all came from a woman aged 40 to 50 with Graves' hyperthyroidism.

This clonotype was counted at least ten times. The chain employs TRBV28 and TRBJ2-2, with D uncertain. Germline V gene sequence: CDR1 MDHEN, CDR2 SYDVKM. Trimming removed 6 bases from V and 5 bases from J, with 13 bases in between. The CDR3 sequence is 14 residues long. DNA for the CDR3: TGTGCCAGCAGACGAGGACGGTCTACCGGGGAGCTGTTTTTT. As protein: CASRRGRSTGELFF.

This clonotype was counted many times. This chain links TRBV7-9 with TRBJ2-3; 9 bases are a match to TRBD2. After removal of 2 bases from V and 3 bases from J, the junction contained 6 bases not matched to a gene. This CDR3 has 16 residues. In germline, CDR1 is SEHNR, CDR2 FQNEAQ (reference sequence). The DNA for the CDR3 is TGTGCCAGCAGCTTATCGGGACTAGCACGAACAGATACGCAGTATTTT. Translating gives CASSLSGLARTDTQYF.

The V gene is TRBV4-2, the J gene TRBJ1-4; 7 bases align to TRBD1. Losses at the gene ends were 5 bases for V and 8 bases for J; bases not matched to a gene: 11. This CDR3 is 15 amino acids long. CDR1 is LGHNA, CDR2 YNFKEQ, per germline. The CDR3 is CASSRDRDRGEKLFF. The CDR3 DNA follows: TGTGCCAGCAGCAGAGACCGGGACAGAGGCGAAAAACTGTTTTTT.

This clonotype was recorded at least ten times. The chain combines TRBV3-1 with TRBJ1-6; D ambiguous. V was clipped by 1 base and J by 7 bases, with 8 bases between them. This CDR3 spans 14 amino acids. CDR1 LGHDT and CDR2 YNNKEL come from the germline V gene (reference sequence). CDR3 nucleotides: TGTGCCAGCAGCCAAGGGCAGAGCAATTCACCCCTCCACTTT. Its protein is CASSQGQSNSPLHF. The complete variable domain, with remaining parts taken from reference TRBV3-1 and TRBJ1-6, reads DTAVSQTPKYLVTQMGNDKSIKCEQNLGHDTMYWYKQDSKKFLKIMFSYNNKELIINETVPNRFSPKSPDKAHLNLHINSLELGDSAVYFCASSQGQSNSPLHFGNGTRLTVT.

This clonotype has at least ten counts. This chain connects TRBV28 to TRBJ1-6; D perhaps matches TRBD1 (5 bases). CDR3 length: 13 residues. V was shortened by 10 bases and J by 6 bases, with 13 bases between the two germline ends. The germline V gene has CDR1 MDHEN and CDR2 SYDVKM. CDR3 protein: CATQGNLNSPLHF. The CDR3 coding sequence is TGTGCCACGCAGGGTAACCTTAATTCACCCCTCCACTTT.

This clonotype was detected ten times or more. V is TRBV7-8 and J is TRBJ2-1; the D is unclear. Germline V gene sequence: CDR1 SGHVS, CDR2 FQNEAQ. The V gene lost 0 bases and the J gene lost 7 bases, with 7 bases spanning the gap. This CDR3 is 13 amino acids long. For the CDR3, the DNA is TGTGCCAGCAGCTTAGCAGGGCGGAATGAGCAGTTCTTC. The encoded protein is CASSLAGRNEQFF.

The chain recombines TRBV10-2 with TRBJ2-5; D may be TRBD2 (6 bases). V lost 6 bases and J lost 1, with 12 bases in between. CDR3 size: 14 residues. Germline CDR1 reads WSHSY; CDR2 reads SAAADI. CDR3 loop: CASRSRDFQETQYF. The CDR3 nucleotides read TGCGCCAGCAGGTCCCGGGACTTCCAAGAGACCCAGTACTTC.

Many counts were recorded for this clonotype. The chain links TRBV6-5 to TRBJ1-5; D is undetermined. Per the germline V gene, CDR1 is MNHEY and CDR2 is SVGAGI. The CDR3 is 13 residues long. Trimming took 2 bases from V and 2 from J, leaving 4 bases between them. CDR3 loop: CASSYLGNQPQHF. DNA for the CDR3: TGTGCCAGCAGTTACCTGGGCAATCAGCCCCAGCATTTT.

This clonotype was seen repeatedly, ten times or more. The CDR3 bases are TGTGCCAGCAGCCCTAGCTCACCTTTGAACACTGAAGCTTTCTTT. Its protein is CASSPSSPLNTEAFF. The chain combines TRBV7-9 with TRBJ1-1; D is unclear. The V gene's germline CDR1 is SEHNR and CDR2 FQNEAQ (reference sequence). Trimming took off 5 bases at V and 0 bases at J, with 13 bases between the two ends. This CDR3 has 15 residues.

There are many counts of this clonotype. The rearrangement uses TRBV3-1 and TRBJ2-4, with a weak D call TRBD1 (6 bases). Per germline, CDR1 LGHDT and CDR2 YNNKEL (reference sequence). The CDR3 sequence is 16 residues long. Trimming shortened V by 4 bases and J by 0 bases, and 13 bases separated the two germline ends. CDR3 sequence: CASSLQGLQAKNIQYF. The CDR3 region has the DNA TGTGCCAGCAGCCTCCAGGGGCTCCAAGCCAAAAACATTCAGTACTTC.

This clonotype was seen many times. The gene calls are TRBV18 and TRBJ2-5; D is unresolved. V was pared by 3 bases and J by 0 bases, with 2 bases between. This CDR3 is built from 12 residues. The V gene's germline CDR1 is KGHSH and CDR2 LQKENI. The CDR3 protein is CASSPNQETQYF. CDR3 DNA: TGTGCCAGCTCACCCAACCAAGAGACCCAGTACTTC.

The table lists this clonotype with many counts. The V call is TRBV20-1, the J call TRBJ1-1, with TRBD1 identical over 8 bases. Germline V lookup: CDR1 DFQATT, CDR2 SNEGSKA (reference sequence). V dropped 4 bases and J dropped 4; count of bases not matched to a gene: 8. There are 14 residues in the CDR3. CDR3 nucleotide sequence: TGCAGTGCTAAGGCACAGGGGGGTGGCACTGAAGCTTTCTTT. Amino acid sequence: CSAKAQGGGTEAFF.

The sample holds a few counts of this clonotype. The chain carries TRBV6-9 and TRBJ2-2; TRBD1 matches 12 bases. Germline V gene sequence: CDR1 MNHGY, CDR2 SVAAGI. This CDR3 spans 17 amino acids. V shed 3 bases and J 7 bases; nucleotides not matched to a gene: 9. CDR3 in DNA: TGTGCCAGCAGTTACCACCGGGACAGGGGGCGAATCGGGGAGCTGTTTTTT. Its protein is CASSYHRDRGRIGELFF.

Ten or more counts support this clonotype. V usage is TRBV2 and J usage is TRBJ2-5; 9 positions agree with TRBD1. This CDR3 contains 13 residues. CDR1 is SNHLY, CDR2 FYNNEI, per germline. The V gene end was trimmed by 4 bases and the J gene end by 4 bases; junction bases not matched to a gene: 1. CDR3 in DNA: TGTGCCAGCAGTGGACAGGGGGGAGAGACCCAGTACTTC. Protein sequence: CASSGQGGETQYF.

This clonotype was recorded many times. The rearrangement uses TRBV20-1 and TRBJ1-5; 7 nucleotides agree with TRBD1. The junction had 6 bases not matched to a gene; V was cut back by 6 bases and J by 4 bases. The CDR3 sequence is 13 residues long. Germline V gene sequence: CDR1 DFQATT, CDR2 SNEGSKA (reference sequence). CDR3 loop: CSAAGQTNQPQHF. The CDR3 DNA reads as TGCAGTGCCGCGGGACAGACTAATCAGCCCCAGCATTTT.

The chain couples TRBV12-3 or TRBV12-4 to TRBJ1-4; D perhaps matches TRBD1 (6 bases). The ends were cut back, 1 base at V and 3 bases at J, with 15 bases in the middle. The length of the CDR3 is 17 residues. CDR3 nucleotides: TGTGCCAGCAGTTTAGGAGGGACAATTACCTCTAATGAAAAACTGTTTTTT. Protein product: CASSLGGTITSNEKLFF.

This clonotype showed up many times. This rearrangement joins TRBV28 to TRBJ2-7; D possibly corresponds to TRBD2 (6 bases). The CDR3 spans 14 residues. Trimming removed 3 bases at V and 0 bases at J, with 9 bases between. Looked up from germline, CDR1 is MDHEN and CDR2 is SYDVKM. The CDR3 loop is CASSFGTHSYEQYF. For the CDR3, the DNA is TGTGCCAGCAGTTTCGGGACTCACTCCTACGAGCAGTACTTC.

This clonotype came up many times. The rearrangement links TRBV3-1 to TRBJ2-2, with D perhaps assigned TRBD1 or TRBD2 (5 bases each). There are 15 residues in the CDR3. V was cut by 4 bases and J by 4 bases, with 13 bases left in between. Germline loops: CDR1 LGHDT, CDR2 YNNKEL (reference sequence). The CDR3 coding sequence is TGTGCCAGCAGCCTCGGGACCACCATCACCGGGGAGCTGTTTTTT. Protein sequence: CASSLGTTITGELFF.